This T cell receptor (beta chain) was captured in a study of PD-L1 blockade in urothelial cancer. Study-wide background: Peripheral blood specimens exhibited a median yield of 141,255 T cells.

This sample's time point: pretreatment peripheral blood. Sequenced by immunoSEQ multiplex PCR; TCRdb stores in-frame clones only, minus some. The repertoire holds approximately 94,000 clones, around nine tenths seen once, with roughly 2% in the top ten. Trimming cost V 5 bases and J 0 bases, with 14 bases left between them. Germline V gives CDR1 MNHEY, CDR2 SMNVEV (reference sequence). This CDR3 contains 15 residues. Sequencing was performed on PBMCs, taken around atezolizumab (anti-PD-L1) treatment. The rearrangement joins TRBV27 to TRBJ2-7; D remains ambiguous. The TCR originated in a man in his sixties with urothelial cancer. The CDR3 DNA is TGTGCCAGCAGTCGAACTTCCCTTAGCTCCTACGAGCAGTACTTC. This encodes CASSRTSLSSYEQYF.